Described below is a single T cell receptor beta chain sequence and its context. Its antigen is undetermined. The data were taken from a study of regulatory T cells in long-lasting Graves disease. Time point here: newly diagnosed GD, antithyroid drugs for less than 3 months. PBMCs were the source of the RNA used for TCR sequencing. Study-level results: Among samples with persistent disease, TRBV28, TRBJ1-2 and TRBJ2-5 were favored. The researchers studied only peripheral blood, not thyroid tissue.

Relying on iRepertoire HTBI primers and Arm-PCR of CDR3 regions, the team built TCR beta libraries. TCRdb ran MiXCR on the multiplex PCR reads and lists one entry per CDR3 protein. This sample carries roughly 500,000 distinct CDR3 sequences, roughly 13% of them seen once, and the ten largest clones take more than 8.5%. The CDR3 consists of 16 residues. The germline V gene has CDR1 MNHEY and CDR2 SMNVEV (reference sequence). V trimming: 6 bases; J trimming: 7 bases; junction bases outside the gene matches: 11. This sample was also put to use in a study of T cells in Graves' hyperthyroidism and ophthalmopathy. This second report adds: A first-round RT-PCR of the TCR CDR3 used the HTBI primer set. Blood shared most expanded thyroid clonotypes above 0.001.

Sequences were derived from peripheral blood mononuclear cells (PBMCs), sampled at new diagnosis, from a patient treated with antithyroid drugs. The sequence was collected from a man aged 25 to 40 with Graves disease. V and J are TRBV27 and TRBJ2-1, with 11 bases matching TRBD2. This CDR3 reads CASSLSGRGFQNEQFF. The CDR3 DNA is TGTGCCAGCAGCCTTAGCGGGAGGGGGTTTCAGAATGAGCAGTTCTTC.